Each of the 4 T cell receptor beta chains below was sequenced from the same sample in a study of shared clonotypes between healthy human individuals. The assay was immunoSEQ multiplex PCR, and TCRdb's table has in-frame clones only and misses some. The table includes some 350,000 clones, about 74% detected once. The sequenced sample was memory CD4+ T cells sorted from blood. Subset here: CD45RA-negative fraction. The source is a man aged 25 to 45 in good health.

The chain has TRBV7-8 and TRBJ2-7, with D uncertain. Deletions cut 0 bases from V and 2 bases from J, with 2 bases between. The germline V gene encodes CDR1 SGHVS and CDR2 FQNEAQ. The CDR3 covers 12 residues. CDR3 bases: TGTGCCAGCAGCTTAGCCACCTACGAGCAGTACTTC. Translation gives CASSLATYEQYF.

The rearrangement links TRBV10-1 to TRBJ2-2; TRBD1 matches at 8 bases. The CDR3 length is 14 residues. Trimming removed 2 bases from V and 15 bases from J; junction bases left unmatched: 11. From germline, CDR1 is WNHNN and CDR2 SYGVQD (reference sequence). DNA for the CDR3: TGCGCCAGCAGTGAGGACCCCCGGGACAGGACGTTGTTTTTT. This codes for CASSEDPRDRTLFF.

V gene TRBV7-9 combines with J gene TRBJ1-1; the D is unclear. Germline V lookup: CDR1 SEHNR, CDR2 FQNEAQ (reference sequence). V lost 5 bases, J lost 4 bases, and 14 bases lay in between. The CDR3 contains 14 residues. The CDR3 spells CASSNRGAGTEAFF. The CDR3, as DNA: TGTGCCAGCAGCAACCGGGGAGCGGGCACTGAAGCTTTCTTT.

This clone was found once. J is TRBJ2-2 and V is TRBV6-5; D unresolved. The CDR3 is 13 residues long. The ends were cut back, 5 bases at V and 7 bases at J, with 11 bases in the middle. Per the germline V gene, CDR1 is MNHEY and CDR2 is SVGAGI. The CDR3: CASSTALLGELFF. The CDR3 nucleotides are TGTGCCAGCAGTACGGCATTGCTCGGGGAGCTGTTTTTT.